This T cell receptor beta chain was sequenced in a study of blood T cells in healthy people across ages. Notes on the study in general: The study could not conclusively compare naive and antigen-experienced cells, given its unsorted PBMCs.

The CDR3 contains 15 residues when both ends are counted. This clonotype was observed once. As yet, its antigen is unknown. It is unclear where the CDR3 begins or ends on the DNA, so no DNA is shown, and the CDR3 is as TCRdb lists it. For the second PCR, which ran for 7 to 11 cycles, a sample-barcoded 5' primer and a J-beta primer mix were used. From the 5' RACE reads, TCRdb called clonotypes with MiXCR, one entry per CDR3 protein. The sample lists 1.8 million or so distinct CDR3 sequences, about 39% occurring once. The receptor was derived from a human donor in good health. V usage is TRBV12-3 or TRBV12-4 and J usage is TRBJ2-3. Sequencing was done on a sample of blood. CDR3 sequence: CASSLVGVGADTEYF.